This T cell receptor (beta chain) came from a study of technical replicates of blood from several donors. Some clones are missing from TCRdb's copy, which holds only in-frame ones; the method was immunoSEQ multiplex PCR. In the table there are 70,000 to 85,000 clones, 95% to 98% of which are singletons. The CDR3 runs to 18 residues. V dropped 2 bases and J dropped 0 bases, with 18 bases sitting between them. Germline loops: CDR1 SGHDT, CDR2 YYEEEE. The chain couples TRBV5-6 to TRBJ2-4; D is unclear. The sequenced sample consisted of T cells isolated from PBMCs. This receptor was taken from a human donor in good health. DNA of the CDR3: TGTGCCAGCAGCTTTAGTACCGAGGTAGCCTTAGCCAAAAACATTCAGTACTTC. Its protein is CASSFSTEVALAKNIQYF.